The 2 T cell receptor beta chains reported below all come from one sample, sequenced in a study of blood T cell repertoires in COVID-19. The table came from immunoSEQ multiplex PCR; TCRdb's copy has only in-frame clones and leaves some out. The sample consists of some 150,000 clones, roughly 89% of them appearing once. The source material was peripheral blood. These receptors all come from a woman in her forties or fifties with active or convalescent COVID-19.

This rearrangement joins TRBV5-4 to TRBJ2-2; TRBD1 matches 8 bases. This CDR3 contains 16 residues. Germline CDR1 SGHNT, CDR2 YYREEE (reference sequence). The V segment lost 5 bases and the J segment 2 bases; nucleotides outside the gene matches: 8. The CDR3 region has the DNA TGTGCCAGCAGGCTTAACCCAGGGGGCAACACCGGGGAGCTGTTTTTT. Translated, it gives CASRLNPGGNTGELFF.

This chain joins TRBV7-8 and TRBJ2-7, with D possibly being TRBD2 (5 bases). The CDR3 contains 13 residues. In germline, CDR1 is SGHVS, CDR2 FQNEAQ. V dropped 2 bases and J dropped 5 bases, with 10 bases sitting between them. The CDR3 DNA reads TGTGCCAGCAGCTTATCGGGAAGTAACGAGCAGTACTTC. Translating gives CASSLSGSNEQYF.